This passage covers 16 T cell receptor beta chains from one sample sequenced in a study of cytomegalovirus exposure and HLA in healthy donors. PCR involved 60 Vbeta and 13 Jbeta primers. Using immunoSEQ multiplex PCR, the repertoire was profiled, and TCRdb retains in-frame clones only, with some absent. The sample contains around 140,000 clones, approximately 80% of which appear only once. The source material was PBMCs. These TCRs come from a female donor in good health and CMV-seropositive.

This chain joins TRBV5-5 and TRBJ2-5; 9 bases line up with TRBD2. Trimming took 5 bases from V and 4 from J; bases not matched to a gene: 12. The germline gives CDR1 SGHKS, CDR2 YYEKEE (reference sequence). The CDR3 is 16 residues long. For the CDR3, the DNA is TGTGCCAGCAGTTGGGGGGGGGCTAGCGGGGTAGAGACCCAGTACTTC. Protein sequence: CASSWGGASGVETQYF.

The table lists this clone with a count of one. The chain uses TRBV30 and TRBJ2-3, with 8 bases identical to TRBD1. This CDR3 is built from 15 residues. Per germline, CDR1 GTSNPN and CDR2 SVGIG (reference sequence). Germline trimming cut 2 bases from V and 5 bases from J; bases unmatched to any gene: 9. For the CDR3, the DNA is TGTGCCTGGAGTCCTTGGACAGGGCTCGAAGATACGCAGTATTTT. This sequence encodes CAWSPWTGLEDTQYF.

The chain has TRBV4-1 and TRBJ2-3; D unclear. Per the germline V gene, CDR1 is MGHRA and CDR2 is YSYEKL. The CDR3 consists of 12 residues. Trimming removed 2 bases from V and 2 bases from J, with 2 bases in between. The CDR3 sequence is CASSQHTDTQYF. The CDR3 DNA reads as TGCGCCAGCAGCCAACACACAGATACGCAGTATTTT.

The CDR3 loop reads CSAKHYEQYF. DNA for the CDR3: TGCAGTGCTAAGCACTACGAGCAGTACTTC. The chain links TRBV20-1 to TRBJ2-7, with D unresolved. V was shortened by 4 bases and J by 3 bases, with 4 bases between the two germline ends. The CDR3 contains 10 residues. Germline values: CDR1 DFQATT, CDR2 SNEGSKA (reference sequence).

The chain joins TRBV28 to TRBJ1-6, with 7 bases matching TRBD1. The V gene end was trimmed by 2 bases and the J gene end by 12 bases; junction bases not matched to a gene: 10. CDR3 length equals 15 residues. CDR1 is MDHEN, CDR2 SYDVKM, per germline. The CDR3 sequence: CASSLGGAQGGPLHF. The DNA of the CDR3 is TGTGCCAGCAGTTTAGGCGGGGCTCAGGGGGGACCCCTCCACTTT. The full variable domain, with the rest looked up from reference TRBV28 and TRBJ1-6, is DVKVTQSSRYLVKRTGEKVFLECVQDMDHENMFWYRQDPGLGLRLIYFSYDVKMKEKGDIPEGYSVSREKKERFSLILESASTNQTSMYLCASSLGGAQGGPLHFGNGTRLTVT.

In regard to this clone: Compared with germline, one end of the junction differs, possibly owing to a read error. The chain links TRBV30 to TRBJ1-3; D remains ambiguous. The CDR3 covers 13 residues. Germline-derived CDR1 and CDR2 are GTSNPN and SVGIG (reference sequence). CDR3 sequence reads: CAWTREPGNTVYF. In DNA form, the CDR3 reads TGTGCCTGGACAAGGGAACCCGGGAACACCGTATATTTT. The complete variable domain, with remaining parts taken from reference TRBV30 and TRBJ1-3, reads SQTIHQWPATLVQPVGSPLSLECTVEGTSNPNLYWYRQAAGRGLQLLFYSVGIGQISSEVPQNLSASRPQDRQFILSSKKLLLSDSGFYLCAWTREPGNTVYFGEGSWLTVV.

The genes are TRBV28 and TRBJ1-6, with 12 positions matching TRBD1. CDR1 is MDHEN and CDR2 is SYDVKM in the germline V gene. This CDR3 contains 17 residues. V lost 3 bases to trimming and J lost 6 bases; unmatched junction nucleotides: 6. The DNA for the CDR3 is TGTGCCAGCAGTTTGCCTGGGACAGGGGGCAGTAATTCACCCCTCCACTTT. Residues: CASSLPGTGGSNSPLHF.

This chain joins TRBV30 and TRBJ1-2; D is ambiguous. V was clipped by 1 base and J by 1 base, with 10 bases between them. The CDR3 loop spans 14 amino acids. CDR1 is GTSNPN, CDR2 SVGIG, per germline (reference sequence). The DNA for the CDR3 is TGTGCCTGGAGTGCGATGCGGGGTAACTATGGCTACACCTTC. Encoded protein: CAWSAMRGNYGYTF.

This clone showed up just once. The chain joins TRBV30 to TRBJ2-5; D unresolved. V was pared by 6 bases and J by 0 bases, with 17 bases between. The CDR3 spans 15 residues. Germline values: CDR1 GTSNPN, CDR2 SVGIG (reference sequence). CDR3 in amino acids: CACLPPDKYQETQYF. The CDR3 DNA is TGTGCCTGCCTACCACCTGACAAGTACCAAGAGACCCAGTACTTC.

Of note for this clone: The sample has other DNA sequences that encode this CDR3 too. The chain is built from TRBV5-1 and TRBJ2-5; 12 bases match TRBD2. The CDR3 is 15 amino acids. V was pared by 7 bases and J by 2 bases, with 6 bases of the junction left unmatched. The germline gives CDR1 SGHRS, CDR2 YFSETQ. The CDR3 region has the DNA TGCGCCAGCCGTGGACTAGCGGGGTTACAAGAGACCCAGTACTTC. Amino acid sequence: CASRGLAGLQETQYF. The entire variable domain, with the rest obtained from reference TRBV5-1 and TRBJ2-5, is as follows: KAGVTQTPRYLIKTRGQQVTLSCSPISGHRSVSWYQQTPGQGLQFLFEYFSETQRNKGNFPGRFSGRQFSNSRSEMNVSTLELGDSALYLCASRGLAGLQETQYFGPGTRLLVL.

The chain employs TRBV27 and TRBJ2-7; TRBD1 agrees at 7 bases. The V gene end was trimmed by 2 bases and the J gene end by 5 bases; junction bases not matched to a gene: 6. The CDR3 covers 14 residues. CDR1 and CDR2 (germline): MNHEY, SMNVEV (reference sequence). DNA of the CDR3: TGTGCCAGCAGTTTAAGAAGGGGGCAGGACGAGCAGTACTTC. Translating it yields CASSLRRGQDEQYF.

The rearrangement links TRBV9 to TRBJ2-1; tentatively, D is TRBD1 (6 bases). Germline-derived CDR1 and CDR2 are SGDLS and YYNGEE. V was trimmed by 4 bases and J by 8 bases, leaving 19 bases between them. The CDR3 is 15 residues long. CDR3 DNA sequence: TGTGCCAGCAGCCCCAGGACAGCGAACGGGGATGAGCAGTTCTTC. It specifies CASSPRTANGDEQFF. The whole variable domain, filled in from reference TRBV9 and TRBJ2-1, reads DSGVTQTPKHLITATGQRVTLRCSPRSGDLSVYWYQQSLDQGLQFLIQYYNGEERAKGNILERFSAQQFPDLHSELNLSSLELGDSALYFCASSPRTANGDEQFFGPGTRLTVL.

The rearrangement links TRBV6-1 to TRBJ1-4; 7 bases match TRBD1. In germline, CDR1 is MNHNS, CDR2 SASEGT. V lost 5 bases to trimming and J lost 4 bases; unmatched junction nucleotides: 4. CDR3 length: 14 residues. This CDR3 is CASSRQGFNEKLFF. Written as DNA, the CDR3 is TGTGCCAGCAGTCGACAGGGATTTAATGAAAAACTGTTTTTT.

This chain uses TRBV19 with TRBJ2-7; TRBD2 aligns across 8 bases. Germline values: CDR1 LNHDA, CDR2 SQIVND (reference sequence). The CDR3 runs to 15 residues. V lost 10 bases, J lost 3 bases, and 14 bases stayed unmatched. Here the CDR3 DNA reads TGTGCCACCAGTAGCGCGGGAGGAGACCTCTACGAGCAGTACTTC. This sequence encodes CATSSAGGDLYEQYF.

In this sample, this clone turned up once. V gene TRBV2 combines with J gene TRBJ2-7, with D possibly matching TRBD1 (5 bases). The germline V gene has CDR1 SNHLY and CDR2 FYNNEI. The CDR3 covers 12 residues. V lost 9 bases and J lost 7, with 16 bases in between. The CDR3 here is CASSTELREQYF. The CDR3 DNA follows: TGTGCCAGTTCGACAGAGCTACGAGAGCAGTACTTC.

The genes are TRBV10-1 and TRBJ2-3, with 8 bases aligning to TRBD2. Germline V gene sequence: CDR1 WNHNN, CDR2 SYGVQD (reference sequence). CDR3 size: 16 residues. V shed 6 bases and J 5 bases; nucleotides not matched to a gene: 13. The CDR3 region has the DNA TGCGCCAGCAGGAAAAGAGCGGGAGCCCACGGAGATACGCAGTATTTT. Protein: CASRKRAGAHGDTQYF.